This TCR beta chain is from a study of blood T cell repertoires in COVID-19. As for the study in general: The United States, Italy and Spain provided the acute and convalescent COVID-19 samples. From T cells, B-cell-depleted T cells, or PBMCs came the material, which was cDNA or gDNA.

This clone appeared a few times. V lost 3 bases, J lost 5 bases, and 10 bases stayed unmatched. The CDR3 runs 16 residues. Germline V CDR1 and CDR2: LGHDT, YNNKEL (reference sequence). Methods used by the authors: The authors estimated nucleated cell counts from reference gene primer amplification. Using immunoSEQ multiplex PCR, the repertoire was profiled, and TCRdb retains in-frame clones only, with some absent. That table furnishes V, J and clone size, whereas the DNA furnished D and trimming. The sample lists roughly 13,000 clones; over 65% were seen once. The V call is TRBV3-1 (or the pseudogene TRBV3-2), the J call TRBJ2-1; 7 bases match TRBD2. This clonotype was obtained from a man aged 35-49 years with active or convalescent COVID-19. Sequencing used peripheral blood. CDR3 sequence reads: CASSQGGGYINNEQFF. The DNA for the CDR3 is TGTGCCAGCAGCCAGGGGGGGGGTTATATCAACAATGAGCAGTTCTTC.